The clone carrying this T cell receptor (beta chain) has only a few counts. Its antigen is still unknown. The data originate from a study of beta chain features in type 1 diabetes. Study observations and caveats: Whether HLA type influences TCRB rearrangement remained unresolved here.

cDNA synthesis used the whole RNA isolate, giving expressed TCRB sequences. Some clones are missing from TCRdb's copy, which holds only in-frame ones; the method was immunoSEQ multiplex PCR. The repertoire holds about 360,000 clones, with roughly an eighth as singletons. V shed 2 bases and J shed 6 bases, with 8 bases lying between them. Looked up from germline, CDR1 is KGHSH and CDR2 is LQKENI. The CDR3 loop spans 13 amino acids. Sequenced material: naive CD4+ T cells from blood. This TCR was sampled from a man aged 18 to 29 in good health. The chain carries TRBV18 and TRBJ1-5; the D is unclear. CDR3 sequence reads: CASSPGEVQPQHF. In DNA form, the CDR3 reads TGTGCCAGCTCACCAGGGGAGGTTCAGCCCCAGCATTTT.